Described below is a single T cell receptor beta chain sequence and its context. The data belong to a study of blood T cell repertoires in COVID-19. The overall study: The analysed material was cDNA or gDNA that came from T cells, B-cell-depleted T cells, or PBMCs.

How the authors handled the data: The assay estimated nucleated cells by amplifying reference gene primers. The data were produced by immunoSEQ multiplex PCR, yet TCRdb's version contains in-frame clones alone and is incomplete. V, J and clone size derive from that table, while D and trimming were established from the DNA sequence. The repertoire holds about 150,000 clones, with approximately 73% as singletons. V lost 4 bases and J lost 1, with 11 bases in between. The germline V gene has CDR1 SGHTS and CDR2 YDEGEE. There are 14 residues in the CDR3. The receptor's source is a woman of 80 years or more with acute or convalescent COVID-19. The sample taken for sequencing was peripheral blood. The chain is built from TRBV5-8 and TRBJ1-1; possibly TRBD1 for D (5 bases). The CDR3 DNA is TGTGCCAGCAGCCTTATTGGACAGAACACTGAAGCTTTCTTT. Translated: CASSLIGQNTEAFF. Drawing the rest from reference TRBV5-8 and TRBJ1-1, the complete variable domain is EAGVTQSPTHLIKTRGQQATLRCSPISGHTSVYWYQQALGLGLQFLLWYDEGEERNRGNFPPRFSGRQFPNYSSELNVNALELEDSALYLCASSLIGQNTEAFFGQGTRLTVV.